This entry lists 26 T cell receptor beta chains sequenced from one sample in a study of shared clonotypes between healthy human individuals (dated by TCRdb to 2020 to 2021). Libraries were prepared through the immunoSEQ multiplex PCR assay. Drawn from immuneACCESS, this table holds only the in-frame rearrangements with V and J called that TCRdb kept. Clones are partly lost; checked studies trace under half to an unresolved V gene and leave the rest unexplained. The sample table shows roughly 2 million clones, and roughly 95% are seen once. Roughly 0.13% of the sample goes to the ten largest clones. The sample was naive CD4+ T cells sorted from blood. The sample's cell subset or site label, in plain terms: CD45RA+ positively selected. The receptor source for this set is a man between 18 and 35 years old in good health.

V and J are TRBV4-1 and TRBJ2-7; 7 bases map to TRBD1. Germline V lookup: CDR1 MGHRA, CDR2 YSYEKL. This CDR3 spans 15 amino acids. Losses at the gene ends were 0 bases for V and 2 bases for J; bases not matched to a gene: 4. CDR3 protein: CASSQDGGQTYEQYF. For the CDR3, the DNA is TGCGCCAGCAGCCAAGATGGGGGACAGACCTACGAGCAGTACTTC.

The J gene is TRBJ2-5, the V gene TRBV5-6; 8 bases map to TRBD1. The CDR3 contains 13 residues. The trim removed 5 bases at V and 4 bases at J, leaving 4 bases unmatched. CDR1 and CDR2 from the germline V gene are SGHDT and YYEEEE. CDR3 amino acids: CASRPTGGETQYF. In DNA, the CDR3 is TGTGCCAGCAGACCTACAGGGGGAGAGACCCAGTACTTC.

The chain uses TRBV5-6 and TRBJ2-7, with 10 bases identical to TRBD2. There are 16 residues in the CDR3. V dropped 1 base and J dropped 7; count of bases not matched to a gene: 11. CDR1 and CDR2 (germline): SGHDT, YYEEEE. The CDR3 here is CASSLRRTSGVLEQYF. CDR3 coding DNA: TGTGCCAGCAGCTTGAGACGGACTAGCGGAGTGTTAGAGCAGTACTTC. Variable domain in full (rest from reference TRBV5-6 and TRBJ2-7): DAGVTQSPTHLIKTRGQQVTLRCSPKSGHDTVSWYQQALGQGPQFIFQYYEEEERQRGNFPDRFSGHQFPNYSSELNVNALLLGDSALYLCASSLRRTSGVLEQYFGPGTRLTVT.

This clone was detected only once. CDR3 coding DNA: TGTGCCAGCAGCTACCTCGGACTAGCCAAAAACATTCAGTACTTC. It encodes CASSYLGLAKNIQYF. This chain links TRBV28 with TRBJ2-4, with a weak D call TRBD2 (5 bases). Trimming took 6 bases from V and 0 from J, leaving 12 bases between them. Germline V gene sequence: CDR1 MDHEN, CDR2 SYDVKM. This CDR3 spans 15 amino acids.

CDR3 sequence (DNA): TGTGCCAGCAGTTACCCGACAGGGAGTCAAGAGACCCAGTACTTC. Translated, it gives CASSYPTGSQETQYF. This rearrangement joins TRBV6-6 to TRBJ2-5; 7 nucleotides align to TRBD1. Losses at the gene ends were 2 bases for V and 2 bases for J; bases not matched to a gene: 5. Germline-derived CDR1 and CDR2 are MNHNY and SVGAGI (reference sequence). The CDR3 sequence is 15 residues long.

V usage is TRBV2 and J usage is TRBJ2-7; D gene unclear. Looked up from germline, CDR1 is SNHLY and CDR2 is FYNNEI. V was shortened by 7 bases and J by 6 bases, with 10 bases between the two germline ends. The CDR3 loop spans 11 amino acids. CDR3 nucleotide sequence: TGTGCCAGCACAATCCTGGCCGAGCAGTACTTC. It yields the protein CASTILAEQYF.

The chain has TRBV7-9 and TRBJ2-7; D is perhaps TRBD1 (7 bases). V was trimmed by 0 bases and J by 6 bases, leaving 15 bases between them. CDR3 length: 15 amino acids. Germline V gives CDR1 SEHNR, CDR2 FQNEAQ (reference sequence). The CDR3 region has the DNA TGTGCCAGCAGCTTAGCCGGGACAGTAGCGGCCGAGCAGTACTTC. Protein product: CASSLAGTVAAEQYF.

This chain links TRBV7-9 with TRBJ2-7; possible D gene TRBD2, 5 bases. This CDR3 is 14 amino acids long. The germline V and J ends were trimmed by 4 bases and 0 bases, with 10 bases remaining between them. Looked up from germline, CDR1 is SEHNR and CDR2 is FQNEAQ (reference sequence). The DNA of the CDR3 is TGTGCCAGCAGCTCCCCGGGATACTCCTACGAGCAGTACTTC. Residues: CASSSPGYSYEQYF.

The chain couples TRBV15 to TRBJ2-4; 8 nucleotides align to TRBD2. Germline CDR1 is LNHNV and CDR2 is YYDKDF (reference sequence). V shed 5 bases and J 1 base; nucleotides not matched to a gene: 10. The CDR3 is 17 amino acids. CDR3 residues: CATSGDYSGAAKNIQYF. As DNA, the CDR3 is TGTGCCACCAGCGGGGACTATAGCGGGGCCGCCAAAAACATTCAGTACTTC.

V and J are TRBV30 and TRBJ2-7; D tentatively fits TRBD1 or TRBD2 (5 bases each). Trimming removed 3 bases at V and 0 bases at J, with 15 bases between. Germline values: CDR1 GTSNPN, CDR2 SVGIG (reference sequence). This CDR3 spans 15 amino acids. CDR3: CAWSSGQPGSYEQYF. DNA for the CDR3: TGTGCCTGGAGCAGCGGACAACCTGGCTCCTACGAGCAGTACTTC.

The chain carries TRBV30 and TRBJ1-1; D is possibly TRBD1 (6 bases). The CDR3 consists of 15 residues. Trimming pared 0 bases from V and 2 bases from J, leaving 13 bases between. Germline lookup yields CDR1 GTSNPN and CDR2 SVGIG (reference sequence). DNA of the CDR3: TGTGCCTGGAGTGTAAGGGGGACGGTTAACACTGAAGCTTTCTTT. It specifies CAWSVRGTVNTEAFF.

The chain employs TRBV6-1 and TRBJ1-2; 7 positions agree with TRBD1. The CDR3 sequence is 14 residues long. V shed 8 bases and J 2 bases; nucleotides not matched to a gene: 8. CDR1 and CDR2 from the germline V gene are MNHNS and SASEGT. Here the CDR3 reads CASYGTATNYGYTF. CDR3 bases: TGTGCCAGCTACGGGACAGCGACCAACTATGGCTACACCTTC.

The CDR3 DNA sequence: TGTGCCAGCTCATCGGGACAGAGGTCTAATTCACCCCTCCACTTT. This gives the protein CASSSGQRSNSPLHF. This rearrangement joins TRBV18 to TRBJ1-6; 7 bases agree with TRBD1. The CDR3 consists of 15 residues. V was clipped by 5 bases and J by 6 bases; unmatched bases: 7. Germline V gene sequence: CDR1 KGHSH, CDR2 LQKENI.

V usage is TRBV6-1 and J usage is TRBJ1-2; maybe TRBD1 (6 bases). The germline V gene has CDR1 MNHNS and CDR2 SASEGT. V lost 9 bases, J lost 2 bases, and 13 bases lay in between. The CDR3 is 13 amino acids. CDR3 region: CASEGQGNYGYTF. As DNA, the CDR3 is TGTGCCAGTGAGGGACAAGGAAACTATGGCTACACCTTC.

V usage is TRBV27 and J usage is TRBJ1-6; a weak D match, TRBD1 (6 bases). Trimming stripped 2 bases from V and 7 bases from J, with 15 bases between. Germline V gene data show CDR1 as MNHEY and CDR2 as SMNVEV (reference sequence). The CDR3 contains 16 residues. CDR3 loop: CASSLIGRGGNSPLHF. For the CDR3, the DNA is TGTGCCAGCAGTTTAATAGGCAGGGGCGGCAATTCACCCCTCCACTTT.

The chain joins TRBV7-2 to TRBJ2-7, with TRBD2 as a possible D gene (5 bases). CDR1 SGHTA and CDR2 FQGNSA come from the germline V gene. The length of the CDR3 is 16 residues. Trimming took off 4 bases at V and 0 bases at J, with 16 bases between the two ends. The CDR3 DNA sequence: TGTGCCAGCAGCTACGAGCTTAGCGCAACCTCCTACGAGCAGTACTTC. Translation: CASSYELSATSYEQYF.

The chain links TRBV18 to TRBJ2-6, with D possibly matching TRBD1 (5 bases). This CDR3 is 16 amino acids long. CDR1 and CDR2 (germline): KGHSH, LQKENI. The V end lost 4 bases, the J end lost 2 bases, and 12 bases lay between the germline ends. CDR3 coding DNA: TGTGCCAGCTCACTGGACCAGGGCCCTGGGGCCAACGTCCTGACTTTC. Translated, it gives CASSLDQGPGANVLTF.

This clone was recorded only once. V is TRBV5-1 and J is TRBJ2-7, with D hard to call. Trimming shortened V by 1 base and J by 2 bases, and 10 bases separated the two germline ends. Germline values: CDR1 SGHRS, CDR2 YFSETQ. The CDR3 contains 14 residues. Written as DNA, the CDR3 is TGCGCCAGCAGCTTGTTCCCCTTGGCCTACGAGCAGTACTTC. This gives the protein CASSLFPLAYEQYF.

In DNA, the CDR3 is TGCGCCAGCAAGGTGACAGGGGTGGCAGATACGCAGTATTTT. Translated, it gives CASKVTGVADTQYF. The chain couples TRBV5-1 to TRBJ2-3; TRBD1 agrees at 8 bases. The J segment lost 4 bases and the V segment lost 6 bases, leaving 7 bases of the junction unmatched. The CDR3 contains 14 residues. Germline CDR1 is SGHRS and CDR2 is YFSETQ.

The chain has TRBV2 and TRBJ1-1; 10 nucleotides match TRBD1. Per the germline V gene, CDR1 is SNHLY and CDR2 is FYNNEI. Trimming at V came to 4 bases and at J to 5 bases, leaving 7 bases not matched to a gene. This CDR3 comprises 15 residues. The CDR3 nucleotides are TGTGCCAGCAGTGGGGCGGGACAGGGGACGACTGAAGCTTTCTTT. Its translation is CASSGAGQGTTEAFF.

V is TRBV9 and J is TRBJ1-3, with D hard to call. Per the germline V gene, CDR1 is SGDLS and CDR2 is YYNGEE. Trimming removed 1 base from V and 4 bases from J, with 6 bases in between. The CDR3 has 13 amino acids. The CDR3 reads CASSVRMGNTIYF. CDR3 nucleotides: TGTGCCAGCAGCGTACGAATGGGAAACACCATATATTTT.

The chain combines TRBV2 with TRBJ2-1, with 11 bases matching TRBD2. This CDR3 has 14 amino acids. Germline assignment: CDR1 SNHLY and CDR2 FYNNEI. V shed 2 bases and J 9 bases; nucleotides not matched to a gene: 3. DNA of the CDR3: TGTGCCAGCAGTGAACTAGCGGGGGGCGGTGAGCAGTTCTTC. Translating gives CASSELAGGGEQFF.

The V call is TRBV6-5, the J call TRBJ1-2, with D tentatively TRBD1 (5 bases). The CDR3 is 15 residues long. V lost 5 bases, J lost 8 bases, and 21 bases lay in between. Per germline, CDR1 MNHEY and CDR2 SVGAGI. The CDR3 here is CASSTYKGPGKGYTF. The DNA of the CDR3 is TGTGCCAGCAGTACTTACAAGGGGCCGGGGAAGGGCTACACCTTC.

This clone was counted once. The chain has TRBV7-6 and TRBJ1-1, with unresolved D. Germline V gives CDR1 SGHVS, CDR2 FNYEAQ. The CDR3 length is 13 residues. Trimming took 5 bases from V and 1 from J, leaving 8 bases between them. The CDR3 protein is CASSEEGNTEAFF. The CDR3 coding sequence is TGTGCCAGCAGCGAGGAGGGGAACACTGAAGCTTTCTTT.

The chain is built from TRBV30 and TRBJ2-2; 10 bases align to TRBD1. J was trimmed by 6 bases and V by 4 bases; bases with no gene match: 2. The CDR3 loop spans 13 amino acids. Germline V gene lookup returns CDR1 GTSNPN and CDR2 SVGIG (reference sequence). This chain's CDR3 is CAWTGQGAGELFF. The CDR3 DNA follows: TGTGCCTGGACAGGACAGGGGGCCGGGGAGCTGTTTTTT.

The J gene is TRBJ2-1, the V gene TRBV5-4; the match to TRBD2 covers 11 bases. After removal of 4 bases from V and 7 bases from J, the junction contained 7 bases not matched to a gene. The CDR3 is made up of 15 amino acids. CDR1 and CDR2 from the germline V gene are SGHNT and YYREEE (reference sequence). The CDR3 here is CASSALAGVKNEQFF. The DNA for the CDR3 is TGTGCCAGCAGCGCACTAGCGGGAGTTAAGAATGAGCAGTTCTTC.